This T cell receptor beta chain was identified during a study of cytomegalovirus exposure and HLA in healthy donors. V shed 5 bases, J shed 9 bases, and the junction held 10 bases outside the gene matches. Germline values: CDR1 SGHTA, CDR2 FQGNSA. The CDR3 is 14 amino acids. 13 Jbeta primers and 60 Vbeta primers were used for the PCR. Profiled with immunoSEQ multiplex PCR; TCRdb holds only in-frame clones, not every one. The sample consists of about 120,000 clones, about four fifths of them appearing once. Material: PBMCs. The chain joins TRBV7-2 to TRBJ2-1, with TRBD1 matching 7 bases. The TCR was taken from a woman younger than 35 in good health and CMV-seronegative. In DNA form, the CDR3 reads TGTGCCAGCAGCAGTTTTGACAGGGTTGGTGAGCAGTTCTTC. Translation: CASSSFDRVGEQFF.